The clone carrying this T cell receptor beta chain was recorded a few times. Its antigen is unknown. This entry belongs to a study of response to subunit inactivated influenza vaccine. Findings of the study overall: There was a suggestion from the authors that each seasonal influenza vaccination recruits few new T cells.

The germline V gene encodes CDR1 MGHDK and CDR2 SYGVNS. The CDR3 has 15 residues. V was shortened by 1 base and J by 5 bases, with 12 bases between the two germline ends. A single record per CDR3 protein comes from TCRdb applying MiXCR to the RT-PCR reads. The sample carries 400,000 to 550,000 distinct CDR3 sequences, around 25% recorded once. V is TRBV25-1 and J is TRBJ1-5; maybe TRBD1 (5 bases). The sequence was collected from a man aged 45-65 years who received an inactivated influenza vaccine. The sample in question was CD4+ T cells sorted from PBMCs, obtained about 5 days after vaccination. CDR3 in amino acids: CASSESGAQDQPQHF. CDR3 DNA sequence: TGTGCCAGCAGTGAATCGGGAGCACAGGATCAGCCCCAGCATTTT.